One and the same sample provided the 15 T cell receptor beta chains below, sequenced in a study of blood T cell repertoires in COVID-19 (dated by TCRdb to the early 2020s). Library creation used the immunoSEQ multiplex PCR assay. The immuneACCESS repertoire file appears here via TCRdb, limited to in-frame rearrangements. These files lack a portion of the clones; in checked studies, under half of the deficit traces to unresolved V genes, and the cause of the others is not known. Recorded for this sample are 70,000 to 85,000 clones; 90% of them occurred a single time. The leading ten clones occupy roughly a tenth of the sample. Input material: peripheral blood. The receptor source for this set is a human donor in a cohort sampled during active COVID-19.

The CDR3 loop reads CASNEGPISGANVLTF. The CDR3 nucleotides read TGTGCCAGTAACGAGGGCCCGATCTCTGGGGCCAACGTCCTGACTTTC. J is TRBJ2-6 and V is TRBV19, with D possibly matching TRBD2 (5 bases). Germline CDR1 and CDR2: LNHDA and SQIVND (reference sequence). The CDR3 has 16 amino acids. V was trimmed by 7 bases and J by 0 bases, leaving 13 bases between them.

V usage is TRBV28 and J usage is TRBJ1-3; 8 nucleotides match TRBD1. Unmatched junction bases numbered 11, after V lost 6 bases and J lost 1 base. Germline CDR1 reads MDHEN; CDR2 reads SYDVKM. This CDR3 contains 17 residues. The CDR3 loop is CASSQFRQGNSGNTIYF. DNA for the CDR3: TGTGCCAGCAGCCAATTCCGACAGGGGAATTCTGGAAACACCATATATTTT.

This chain links TRBV5-6 with TRBJ2-5, with 10 bases matching TRBD1. J gave up 4 bases and V 2 bases, and 5 bases lay outside the gene matches. This CDR3 has 15 residues. In germline, CDR1 is SGHDT, CDR2 YYEEEE. Here the CDR3 reads CASSLDRGLGETQYF. The CDR3 coding sequence is TGTGCCAGCAGCTTAGACAGGGGGCTAGGAGAGACCCAGTACTTC.

CDR3 sequence: CARKGGEQFF. CDR3 DNA: TGTGCCAGGAAGGGAGGTGAGCAGTTCTTC. J is TRBJ2-1 and V is TRBV19, with TRBD2 as a possible D gene (6 bases). Germline CDR1 LNHDA, CDR2 SQIVND (reference sequence). This CDR3 is 10 amino acids long. V lost 9 bases, J lost 9 bases, and 9 bases lay in between.

V gene TRBV28 combines with J gene TRBJ2-5; 11 nucleotides line up with TRBD1. V shed 8 bases, J shed 4 bases, and the junction held 0 bases outside the gene matches. CDR1 and CDR2 (germline): MDHEN, SYDVKM. The CDR3 contains 12 residues. The chain's CDR3 is CASGTGGETQYF. The CDR3 coding sequence is TGTGCCAGCGGGACAGGGGGAGAGACCCAGTACTTC.

CDR3 coding DNA: TGTGCCAGCAGCGTTACAGGGGGCCGGGGTGAGCAGTTCTTC. This encodes CASSVTGGRGEQFF. This rearrangement joins TRBV9 to TRBJ2-1; 9 bases match TRBD1. Trimming took 2 bases from V and 9 from J; bases not matched to a gene: 6. The germline gives CDR1 SGDLS, CDR2 YYNGEE. The CDR3 is 14 residues long.

The chain employs TRBV30 and TRBJ2-7; a weak D match, TRBD2 (5 bases). Germline V CDR1 and CDR2: GTSNPN, SVGIG (reference sequence). V lost 8 bases to trimming and J lost 1 base, with 21 bases between them. This CDR3 is built from 15 residues. As DNA, the CDR3 is TGTGCCGCGATGTACCCAGGACTGGAGTCCTACGAGCAGTACTTC. Its protein product is CAAMYPGLESYEQYF.

This chain links TRBV2 with TRBJ2-7; the D gene is possibly TRBD1 (6 bases). Between the trimmed V and J ends, which lost 5 bases and 1 base, there was a span of 9 bases. The CDR3 sequence is 13 residues long. The V gene's germline CDR1 is SNHLY and CDR2 FYNNEI. The CDR3 protein is CASSYRESYEQYF. The CDR3 DNA reads TGTGCCAGCAGTTACAGGGAGTCCTACGAGCAGTACTTC.

The J gene is TRBJ2-1, the V gene TRBV7-2; D possibly corresponds to TRBD2 (5 bases). This CDR3 contains 15 residues. V gave up 0 bases and J gave up 8 bases, with 14 bases separating them. Germline CDR1 is SGHTA and CDR2 is FQGNSA. Written as DNA, the CDR3 is TGTGCCAGCAGCTTAGCGGGAATAATCGGGGATGAGCAGTTCTTC. Its protein is CASSLAGIIGDEQFF.

The genes are TRBV5-4 and TRBJ2-5; D possibly corresponds to TRBD1 (6 bases). Germline V lookup: CDR1 SGHNT, CDR2 YYREEE (reference sequence). V lost 3 bases and J lost 2, with 11 bases in between. The CDR3 is 14 residues long. The CDR3 region is CASSSRGGQETQYF. CDR3 bases: TGTGCCAGCAGCTCCCGAGGGGGACAAGAGACCCAGTACTTC.

This clone has a single count. The rearrangement links TRBV27 to TRBJ2-3, with 7 bases identical to TRBD1. V dropped 5 bases and J dropped 5; count of bases not matched to a gene: 1. The germline CDR1 and CDR2 sequences are MNHEY and SMNVEV (reference sequence). The CDR3 runs to 12 residues. CDR3 sequence (DNA): TGTGCCAGCAGTAACAGGGGAGATACGCAGTATTTT. Its protein is CASSNRGDTQYF.

V gene TRBV30 combines with J gene TRBJ2-7; TRBD2 matches 8 bases. In germline, CDR1 is GTSNPN, CDR2 SVGIG (reference sequence). With 2 bases clipped from V and 0 bases from J, the junction kept 3 bases outside the gene matches. There are 14 residues in the CDR3. CDR3: CAWSRGTSSYEQYF. The CDR3 DNA is TGTGCCTGGAGTCGAGGGACTAGCTCCTACGAGCAGTACTTC.

J is TRBJ1-5 and V is TRBV28; TRBD1 is a possible D gene (6 bases). The CDR3 extends over 14 amino acids. CDR1 and CDR2 from the germline V gene are MDHEN and SYDVKM. V dropped 5 bases and J dropped 5 bases, with 13 bases sitting between them. The CDR3 DNA reads TGTGCCAGCAGTCGCCCGGGGGGCCATCAGCCCCAGCATTTT. Its protein product is CASSRPGGHQPQHF.

The chain couples TRBV7-9 to TRBJ2-3; D perhaps matches TRBD2 (5 bases). CDR3 length: 15 amino acids. Germline V lookup: CDR1 SEHNR, CDR2 FQNEAQ (reference sequence). The ends were cut back, 5 bases at V and 0 bases at J, with 12 bases in the middle. CDR3 region: CASSPSQRSTDTQYF. The DNA for the CDR3 is TGTGCCAGCAGCCCGTCGCAGCGGAGCACAGATACGCAGTATTTT.

This chain uses TRBV6-1 with TRBJ2-6; no clear D. CDR1 MNHNS and CDR2 SASEGT come from the germline V gene. V gave up 1 base and J gave up 0 bases, with 4 bases separating them. The CDR3 covers 15 residues. CDR3 loop: CASSEDSSGANVLTF. The CDR3, as DNA: TGTGCCAGCAGTGAAGACAGCTCTGGGGCCAACGTCCTGACTTTC.